Presented here are 25 T cell receptor beta chains from one specimen sequenced in a study of beta chain features in type 1 diabetes. Findings and caveats of the study: Among all four CD4+ subsets, Type 1 diabetes patients had TCRB CDR3s that were moderately but significantly shorter.

What was sequenced were expressed TCRB transcripts, since all of the isolated RNA had been reverse transcribed. Some clones are missing from TCRdb's copy, which holds only in-frame ones; the method was immunoSEQ multiplex PCR. The sample has a few hundred thousand clones, over 9% seen once. These TCRs' antigens remain unknown. Material for sequencing was central memory CD4+ T cells from blood. All receptors come from a man aged 25 to 45 with type 1 diabetes.

The chain carries TRBV5-1 and TRBJ1-1; 10 positions match TRBD1. Germline V gene lookup returns CDR1 SGHRS and CDR2 YFSETQ. Trimming cost V 1 base and J 7 bases; bases outside gene matches: 7. CDR3 length: 15 residues. The CDR3 here is CASSLMTGGEGEAFF. CDR3 coding DNA: TGCGCCAGCAGCTTGATGACAGGGGGCGAAGGTGAAGCTTTCTTT.

This clone turned up a few times. V usage is TRBV7-8 and J usage is TRBJ1-5; D unresolved. Trimming stripped 4 bases from V and 1 base from J, with 5 bases between. The CDR3 is 13 residues long. Germline V gene lookup returns CDR1 SGHVS and CDR2 FQNEAQ. The CDR3 is CASSSDSNQPQHF. The CDR3 DNA reads as TGTGCCAGCAGCTCGGACAGCAATCAGCCCCAGCATTTT.

This clone was seen only a few times. The chain has TRBV10-2 and TRBJ1-1; 7 bases match TRBD1. This CDR3 is 13 amino acids long. Losses at the gene ends were 2 bases for V and 4 bases for J; bases not matched to a gene: 1. Germline loops: CDR1 WSHSY, CDR2 SAAADI. The CDR3 bases are TGCGCCAGCAGTGAGGACAGGGCCACTGAAGCTTTCTTT. Its translation: CASSEDRATEAFF.

In this sample, this clone turned up once. The chain couples TRBV18 to TRBJ2-2; 7 bases match TRBD1. Losses at the gene ends were 3 bases for V and 5 bases for J; bases not matched to a gene: 6. The length of the CDR3 is 15 residues. Germline-derived CDR1 and CDR2 are KGHSH and LQKENI. The CDR3 DNA reads TGTGCCAGCTCACCTACCGGGACAGCGACCGGGGAGCTGTTTTTT. It yields the protein CASSPTGTATGELFF.

This clone was found a few times. For the CDR3, the DNA is TGTGCCAGCACCCCAATCGACGGGGCCTACGAGCAGTACTTC. It yields the protein CASTPIDGAYEQYF. The chain links TRBV28 to TRBJ2-7, with D possibly being TRBD2 (5 bases). V lost 7 bases to trimming and J lost 2 bases, with 15 bases between them. CDR1 MDHEN and CDR2 SYDVKM come from the germline V gene. The CDR3 has 14 amino acids.

This clone has ten or more counts. The chain is built from TRBV5-6 and TRBJ2-5; possibly TRBD2 for D (6 bases). The germline CDR1 and CDR2 sequences are SGHDT and YYEEEE. Trimming removed 1 base from V and 5 bases from J, with 9 bases in between. This CDR3 region has 13 residues. The chain's CDR3 is CASSLYGGETQYF. As DNA, the CDR3 is TGTGCCAGCAGCTTGTATGGAGGGGAGACCCAGTACTTC.

This clone has only a few counts. This rearrangement joins TRBV29-1 to TRBJ2-7, with D perhaps matching TRBD2 (5 bases). CDR1 and CDR2 from the germline V gene are SQVTM and ANQGSEA. The germline V and J ends were trimmed by 1 base and 3 bases, with 19 bases remaining between them. CDR3 length: 16 amino acids. The CDR3 coding sequence is TGCAGCGTTGAAGGTGGAGGAGGCCTGAGCCGCTACGAGCAGTACTTC. It codes for CSVEGGGGLSRYEQYF.

This clone was counted only a few times. This chain uses TRBV11-2 with TRBJ2-5; perhaps TRBD2 as D (5 bases). The CDR3 totals 14 residues. Germline lookup yields CDR1 SGHAT and CDR2 FQNNGV. The V and J ends lost 1 base and 3 bases respectively, with 9 bases between them. The CDR3 coding sequence is TGTGCCAGCAGCTTAGTAACGGGGAAAGAGACCCAGTACTTC. Translation: CASSLVTGKETQYF.

This clone appeared a few times. Other DNA sequences in the same sample also yield this CDR3. V and J are TRBV29-1 and TRBJ1-2; D is uncertain. The germline V and J ends were trimmed by 5 bases and 2 bases, with 3 bases remaining between them. This CDR3 contains 10 residues. Germline CDR1 and CDR2: SQVTM and ANQGSEA. Written as DNA, the CDR3 is TGCAGCGTTTCCAACTATGGCTACACCTTC. Its translation is CSVSNYGYTF.

The genes are TRBV9 and TRBJ2-3, with D unclear. Trimming cost V 4 bases and J 3 bases, with 12 bases left between them. The germline gives CDR1 SGDLS, CDR2 YYNGEE. This CDR3 contains 14 residues. Here the CDR3 reads CASSSLQETDTQYF. The CDR3 DNA reads as TGTGCCAGCAGCTCCCTCCAGGAGACAGATACGCAGTATTTT.

This clone was detected a few times. The rearrangement uses TRBV5-4 and TRBJ1-1, with D perhaps matching TRBD1 (6 bases). Trimming pared 4 bases from V and 5 bases from J, leaving 15 bases between. CDR1 SGHNT and CDR2 YYREEE come from the germline V gene (reference sequence). The CDR3 consists of 14 residues. In nucleotides, the CDR3 is TGTGCCAGCAGCATCTTCCAGGGGAGAACTGAAGCTTTCTTT. Translating gives CASSIFQGRTEAFF.

V is TRBV7-9 and J is TRBJ2-1; 10 nucleotides agree with TRBD2. Germline V gene sequence: CDR1 SEHNR, CDR2 FQNEAQ (reference sequence). V dropped 5 bases and J dropped 7; count of bases not matched to a gene: 11. CDR3 length equals 16 residues. DNA of the CDR3: TGTGCCAGCAGCAGCAGGGGAGCGGGAGGGCGGAATGAGCAGTTCTTC. This translates into CASSSRGAGGRNEQFF.

This clone was seen many times. The chain links TRBV23-1 to TRBJ1-4; no clear D gene. TRBV23-1 carries the ORF label, with uncertain function. Trimming left V 8 bases short and J 5 bases short, with 24 bases between. This CDR3 has 17 amino acids. The CDR3 DNA reads TGCGCCAGCGACCGTTCGGGCAGGCACCAACTGAATGAAAAACTGTTTTTT. This encodes CASDRSGRHQLNEKLFF.

The CDR3 loop reads CASSSTTGSTEQYF. The CDR3 DNA follows: TGTGCCAGTAGTTCGACGACAGGTAGTACCGAGCAGTACTTC. The V call is TRBV19, the J call TRBJ2-7, with D perhaps TRBD1 (6 bases). V lost 5 bases and J lost 6, with 17 bases in between. Germline CDR1 is LNHDA and CDR2 is SQIVND (reference sequence). This CDR3 region has 14 residues.

This clone has just a few counts. The chain couples TRBV11-2 to TRBJ2-5, with D perhaps assigned TRBD1 or TRBD2 (5 bases each). V lost 4 bases and J lost 4, with 13 bases in between. Germline V gene lookup returns CDR1 SGHAT and CDR2 FQNNGV. This CDR3 has 14 amino acids. CDR3 DNA sequence: TGTGCCAGCAGCTCCCCCCGGGGCTCAGAGACCCAGTACTTC. This gives the protein CASSSPRGSETQYF.

The rearrangement joins TRBV5-1 to TRBJ2-5, with D possibly being TRBD2 (6 bases). V was trimmed by 1 base and J by 5 bases, leaving 15 bases between them. CDR1 is SGHRS, CDR2 YFSETQ, per germline. This CDR3 is 15 amino acids long. CDR3 residues: CASSLNPAGQETQYF. In DNA, the CDR3 is TGCGCCAGCAGCTTGAACCCAGCGGGTCAGGAGACCCAGTACTTC.

The rearrangement links TRBV7-3 to TRBJ1-2; TRBD1 is a possible D gene (5 bases). Germline CDR1 reads SGHTA; CDR2 reads FQGTGA. V shed 5 bases and J shed 2 bases, with 15 bases lying between them. The CDR3 contains 15 residues. In DNA form, the CDR3 reads TGTGCCAGCAGCCCCTTAGCTGGGGGAAACTATGGCTACACCTTC. Its translation is CASSPLAGGNYGYTF.

The chain joins TRBV5-8 to TRBJ2-1; 9 nucleotides line up with TRBD1. Unmatched junction bases numbered 5, after V lost 8 bases and J lost 5 bases. The CDR3 length is 13 residues. Germline loops: CDR1 SGHTS, CDR2 YDEGEE. CDR3 in amino acids: CASDRGTNNEQFF. Here the CDR3 DNA reads TGTGCCAGTGACAGGGGGACTAACAATGAGCAGTTCTTC.

This sequence joins TRBV7-4 and TRBJ2-5; no clear D gene. V was cut by 4 bases and J by 5 bases, with 8 bases left in between. This CDR3 contains 12 residues. CDR1 and CDR2 (germline): SGHVT, SQSDAQ. The CDR3 DNA is TGTGCCAGCAGCTGCCCTCGGGAGACCCAGTACTTC. Translating gives CASSCPRETQYF.

This chain connects TRBV30 to TRBJ2-3; 7 bases match TRBD2. This CDR3 region has 13 residues. Germline CDR1 reads GTSNPN; CDR2 reads SVGIG (reference sequence). With 4 bases clipped from V and 4 bases from J, the junction kept 5 bases outside the gene matches. This CDR3 reads CAWTWTSADTQYF. As DNA, the CDR3 is TGTGCCTGGACCTGGACTAGTGCAGATACGCAGTATTTT. The full variable domain, in which reference TRBV30 and TRBJ2-3 provide the parts outside the CDR3, is SQTIHQWPATLVQPVGSPLSLECTVEGTSNPNLYWYRQAAGRGLQLLFYSVGIGQISSEVPQNLSASRPQDRQFILSSKKLLLSDSGFYLCAWTWTSADTQYFGPGTRLTVL.

The J gene is TRBJ2-5, the V gene TRBV5-4; tentative D call: TRBD2 (6 bases). The germline gives CDR1 SGHNT, CDR2 YYREEE (reference sequence). The CDR3 extends over 14 amino acids. V was pared by 4 bases and J by 1 base, with 11 bases between. CDR3 amino acids: CASSPGLIQETQYF. The CDR3 DNA sequence: TGTGCCAGCAGCCCGGGACTGATCCAAGAGACCCAGTACTTC.

This clone was observed at least ten times. V usage is TRBV28 and J usage is TRBJ1-5; D is ambiguous. Germline assignment: CDR1 MDHEN and CDR2 SYDVKM. V shed 3 bases and J shed 7 bases, with 10 bases lying between them. CDR3 length equals 13 residues. The CDR3 DNA sequence: TGTGCCAGCAGTTTTAAGGGAGGGCAGCCCCAGCATTTT. It yields the protein CASSFKGGQPQHF.

There are a few counts of this clone. The V gene is TRBV2, the J gene TRBJ2-7; D remains ambiguous. This CDR3 has 15 amino acids. The V end was cut by 2 bases, the J end by 2 bases, with 13 bases between. Per the germline V gene, CDR1 is SNHLY and CDR2 is FYNNEI. The CDR3 loop is CASSEFPEATYEQYF. The CDR3 nucleotides are TGTGCCAGCAGTGAATTCCCCGAGGCTACCTACGAGCAGTACTTC.

In this sample, this clone turned up a few times. The chain links TRBV5-1 to TRBJ1-4; 8 bases line up with TRBD1. The germline gives CDR1 SGHRS, CDR2 YFSETQ. The J segment lost 1 base and the V segment lost 2 bases, leaving 7 bases of the junction unmatched. The CDR3 has 17 residues. The CDR3 coding sequence is TGCGCCAGCAGCTTAGGACAGGGTCGGGTAACTAATGAAAAACTGTTTTTT. Its protein product is CASSLGQGRVTNEKLFF.

This clone was observed a few times. This chain uses TRBV28 with TRBJ2-7; D is unresolved. The CDR3 spans 15 residues. The germline V gene encodes CDR1 MDHEN and CDR2 SYDVKM. V gave up 5 bases and J gave up 0 bases, with 14 bases separating them. The CDR3 region is CASSQDYLLSYEQYF. In nucleotides, the CDR3 is TGTGCCAGCAGTCAGGATTATCTACTCTCCTACGAGCAGTACTTC.